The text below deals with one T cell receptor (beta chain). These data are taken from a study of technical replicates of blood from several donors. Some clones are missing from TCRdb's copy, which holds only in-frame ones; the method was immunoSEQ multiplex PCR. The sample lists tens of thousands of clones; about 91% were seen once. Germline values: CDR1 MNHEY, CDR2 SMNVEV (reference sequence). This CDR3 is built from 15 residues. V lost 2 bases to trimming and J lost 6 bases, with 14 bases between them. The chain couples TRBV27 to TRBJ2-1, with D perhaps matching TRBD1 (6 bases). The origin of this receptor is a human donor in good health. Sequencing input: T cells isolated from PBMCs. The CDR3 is CASSLMGQGINEQFF. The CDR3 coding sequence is TGTGCCAGCAGTTTAATGGGACAAGGAATCAATGAGCAGTTCTTC.